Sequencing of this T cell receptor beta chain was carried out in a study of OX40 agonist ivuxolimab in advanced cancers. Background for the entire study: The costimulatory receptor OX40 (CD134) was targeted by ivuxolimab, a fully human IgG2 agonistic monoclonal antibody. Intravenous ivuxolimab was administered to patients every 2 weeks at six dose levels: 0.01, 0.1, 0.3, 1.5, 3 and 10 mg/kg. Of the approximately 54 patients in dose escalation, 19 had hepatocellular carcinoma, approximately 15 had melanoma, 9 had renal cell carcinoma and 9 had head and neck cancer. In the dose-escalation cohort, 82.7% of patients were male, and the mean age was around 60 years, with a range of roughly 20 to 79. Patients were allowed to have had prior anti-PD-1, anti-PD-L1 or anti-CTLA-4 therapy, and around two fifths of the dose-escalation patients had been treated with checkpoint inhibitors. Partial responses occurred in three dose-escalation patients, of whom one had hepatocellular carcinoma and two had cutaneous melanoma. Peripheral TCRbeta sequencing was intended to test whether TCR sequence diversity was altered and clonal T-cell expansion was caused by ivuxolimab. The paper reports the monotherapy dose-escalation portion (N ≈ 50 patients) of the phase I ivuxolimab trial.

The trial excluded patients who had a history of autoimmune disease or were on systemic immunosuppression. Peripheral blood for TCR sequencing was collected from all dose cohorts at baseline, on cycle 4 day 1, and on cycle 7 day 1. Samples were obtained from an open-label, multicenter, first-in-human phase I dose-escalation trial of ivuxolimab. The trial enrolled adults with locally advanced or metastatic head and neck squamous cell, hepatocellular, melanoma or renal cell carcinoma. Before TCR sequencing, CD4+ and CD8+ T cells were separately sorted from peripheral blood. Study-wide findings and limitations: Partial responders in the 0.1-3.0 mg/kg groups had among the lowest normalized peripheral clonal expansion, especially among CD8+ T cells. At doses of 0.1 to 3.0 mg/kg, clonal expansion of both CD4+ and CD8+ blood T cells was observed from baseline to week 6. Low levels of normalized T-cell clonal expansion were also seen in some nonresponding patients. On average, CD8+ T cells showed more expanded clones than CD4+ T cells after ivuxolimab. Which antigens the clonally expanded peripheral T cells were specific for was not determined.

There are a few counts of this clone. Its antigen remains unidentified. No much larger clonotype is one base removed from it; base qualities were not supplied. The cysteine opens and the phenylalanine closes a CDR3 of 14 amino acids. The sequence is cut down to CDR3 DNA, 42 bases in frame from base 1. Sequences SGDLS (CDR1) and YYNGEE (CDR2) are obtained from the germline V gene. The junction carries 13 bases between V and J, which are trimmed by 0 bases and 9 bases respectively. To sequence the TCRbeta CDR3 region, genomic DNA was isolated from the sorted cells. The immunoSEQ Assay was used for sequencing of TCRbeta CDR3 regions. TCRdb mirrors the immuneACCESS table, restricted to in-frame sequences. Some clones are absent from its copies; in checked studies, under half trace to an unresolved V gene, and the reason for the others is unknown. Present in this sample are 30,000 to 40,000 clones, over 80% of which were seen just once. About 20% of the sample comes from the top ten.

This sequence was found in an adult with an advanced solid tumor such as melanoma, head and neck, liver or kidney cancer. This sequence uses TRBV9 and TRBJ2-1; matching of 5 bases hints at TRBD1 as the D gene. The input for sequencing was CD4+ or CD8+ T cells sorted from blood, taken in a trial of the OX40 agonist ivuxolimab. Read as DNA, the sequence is TGTGCCAGCAGCGTAGATGGCAAGGGGTTTGAGCAGTTCTTC. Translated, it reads CASSVDGKGFEQFF.